Shown below are 24 T cell receptor beta chains from a single sample sequenced in a study of response to subunit inactivated influenza vaccine. TCRdb ran MiXCR on the RT-PCR reads and lists one entry per CDR3 protein. The sample records 500,000 to 600,000 distinct CDR3 sequences, approximately 15% being singletons. The sample in question was CD4+ T cells sorted from PBMCs, obtained less than 25 months after vaccination. These receptor sequences come from a man aged 50 to 75 who received an inactivated influenza vaccine.

There are a few counts of this clonotype. The chain combines TRBV4-1 with TRBJ2-7, with D maybe TRBD2 (7 bases). Germline assignment: CDR1 MGHRA and CDR2 YSYEKL. The ends were cut back, 5 bases at V and 4 bases at J, with 15 bases in the middle. The CDR3 is 14 residues long. This chain's CDR3 is CASSAPGGVYEQYF. The CDR3, as DNA: TGCGCCAGCAGCGCTCCGGGGGGCGTGTACGAGCAGTACTTC.

This clonotype showed up just once. The chain recombines TRBV4-2 with TRBJ1-5; 12 bases match TRBD1. The V gene end was trimmed by 4 bases and the J gene end by 5 bases; junction bases not matched to a gene: 6. Germline values: CDR1 LGHNA, CDR2 YNFKEQ. This CDR3 comprises 16 residues. CDR3 sequence: CASSPFGTGGHQPQHF. As DNA, the CDR3 is TGTGCCAGCAGCCCTTTCGGGACAGGGGGCCATCAGCCCCAGCATTTT.

CDR3 coding DNA: TGTGCCAGCAGCTTAGTGGTGAGTGAGCAGTTCTTC. Amino acid sequence: CASSLVVSEQFF. The gene calls are TRBV7-2 and TRBJ2-1; D gene unclear. The germline V and J ends were trimmed by 1 base and 9 bases, with 7 bases remaining between them. CDR3 length: 12 residues. Germline CDR1 and CDR2: SGHTA and FQGNSA.

This clonotype was picked up many times. This rearrangement joins TRBV12-3 or TRBV12-4 to TRBJ2-7; TRBD1 matches at 8 bases. Germline trimming cut 6 bases from V and 5 bases from J; bases unmatched to any gene: 6. The CDR3 loop spans 13 amino acids. Here the CDR3 reads CASRGDRRDEQYF. The CDR3, as DNA: TGTGCCAGCAGAGGGGACAGGAGAGACGAGCAGTACTTC.

This chain joins TRBV5-1 and TRBJ2-5; the D is unclear. Trimming took 0 bases from V and 5 from J, leaving 8 bases between them. This CDR3 region has 13 residues. In germline, CDR1 is SGHRS, CDR2 YFSETQ. CDR3 in DNA: TGCGCCAGCAGCTTGGTTGGGCCTGAGACCCAGTACTTC. Translated: CASSLVGPETQYF.

The V call is TRBV12-3 or TRBV12-4, the J call TRBJ1-5, with D uncertain. CDR3 length: 12 amino acids. V was shortened by 6 bases and J by 6 bases, with 9 bases between the two germline ends. The CDR3 bases are TGTGCCAGCAGCCGAGAACCTCAGCCCCAGCATTTT. Its protein is CASSREPQPQHF.

The sample holds one count of this clonotype. The J gene is TRBJ2-5, the V gene TRBV25-1; 7 positions match TRBD2. This CDR3 spans 15 amino acids. Germline lookup yields CDR1 MGHDK and CDR2 SYGVNS. The junction had 8 bases not matched to a gene; V was cut back by 5 bases and J by 2 bases. CDR3 amino acids: CASSSPSGAQETQYF. CDR3 in DNA: TGTGCCAGCAGTTCCCCCAGCGGGGCTCAAGAGACCCAGTACTTC.

This clonotype was counted a few times. This rearrangement joins TRBV7-2 to TRBJ1-4; D might be TRBD1 (5 bases). V was shortened by 1 base and J by 6 bases, with 12 bases between the two germline ends. The CDR3 runs to 15 residues. CDR1 and CDR2 (germline): SGHTA, FQGNSA. The CDR3 bases are TGTGCCAGCAGCTTAGTAGTGGGGGTGGATGAAAAACTGTTTTTT. Encoded protein: CASSLVVGVDEKLFF.

In its sample, this clonotype was seen a few times. This CDR3 reads CASSYGPRGAQYF. CDR3 DNA: TGTGCCAGCAGTTACGGGCCCCGGGGTGCCCAGTACTTC. The rearrangement uses TRBV6-2 or TRBV6-3 and TRBJ2-5; maybe TRBD2 (5 bases). The CDR3 totals 13 residues. The germline V gene has CDR1 MNHEY and CDR2 SVGEGT. Trimming pared 2 bases from V and 9 bases from J, leaving 13 bases between.

This rearrangement joins TRBV3-1 to TRBJ2-7, with D possibly being TRBD1 (5 bases). This CDR3 region has 14 residues. CDR1 is LGHDT and CDR2 is YNNKEL in the germline V gene (reference sequence). The V end lost 1 base, the J end lost 4 bases, and 11 bases lay between the germline ends. Here the CDR3 DNA reads TGTGCCAGCAGCCAAGGTGACAGCGCATACGAGCAGTACTTC. As protein: CASSQGDSAYEQYF.

The J gene is TRBJ2-1, the V gene TRBV12-3 or TRBV12-4; 7 bases align to TRBD2. CDR3 length equals 12 residues. Trimming took 1 base from V and 14 from J; bases not matched to a gene: 5. Here the CDR3 reads CASSLVSGSEFF. The CDR3, as DNA: TGTGCCAGCAGTTTAGTTAGCGGGTCCGAGTTCTTC.

The V and J genes are TRBV28 and TRBJ2-3, with TRBD1 as a possible D gene (5 bases). CDR1 MDHEN and CDR2 SYDVKM come from the germline V gene. V was clipped by 11 bases and J by 6 bases, with 18 bases between them. This CDR3 is built from 13 residues. The CDR3 bases are TGTGCCTCCCTTGGCCAGGGTCGCGATACGCAGTATTTT. Translated: CASLGQGRDTQYF.

This clonotype was recorded many times. V and J are TRBV5-1 and TRBJ1-1; perhaps TRBD1 as D (6 bases). The CDR3 runs 13 residues. CDR1 and CDR2 from the germline V gene are SGHRS and YFSETQ. Trimming removed 9 bases from V and 2 bases from J, with 14 bases in between. The CDR3 reads CATSRQVNTEAFF. CDR3 nucleotide sequence: TGCGCCACCTCCCGACAGGTCAACACTGAAGCTTTCTTT. The full variable domain, completed using reference TRBV5-1 and TRBJ1-1, is KAGVTQTPRYLIKTRGQQVTLSCSPISGHRSVSWYQQTPGQGLQFLFEYFSETQRNKGNFPGRFSGRQFSNSRSEMNVSTLELGDSALYLCATSRQVNTEAFFGQGTRLTVV.

Ten or more counts support this clonotype. The rearrangement links TRBV5-1 to TRBJ2-2; D possibly uses TRBD1 or TRBD2 (5 bases each). CDR3 length equals 14 residues. CDR1 and CDR2 from the germline V gene are SGHRS and YFSETQ. Trimming took off 6 bases at V and 2 bases at J, with 11 bases between the two ends. Here the CDR3 reads CASTPGTNTGELFF. CDR3 bases: TGCGCCAGCACTCCCGGGACCAACACCGGGGAGCTGTTTTTT.

This clonotype occurred a few times. This chain links TRBV12-3 or TRBV12-4 with TRBJ2-4, with 7 bases that match TRBD1. The CDR3 covers 17 residues. With V trimmed by 4 bases and J by 0 bases, 9 bases remained unmatched. The CDR3 here is CASSYQGTEIAKNIQYF. The CDR3 DNA reads as TGTGCCAGCAGTTATCAAGGGACAGAGATAGCCAAAAACATTCAGTACTTC.

The chain employs TRBV20-1 and TRBJ1-5, with 7 positions matching TRBD1. V gave up 4 bases and J gave up 4 bases; unmatched junction bases: 4. This CDR3 contains 13 residues. Germline V gene sequence: CDR1 DFQATT, CDR2 SNEGSKA (reference sequence). The CDR3 spells CSATRGANQPQHF. In DNA, the CDR3 is TGCAGTGCTACCAGGGGGGCGAATCAGCCCCAGCATTTT.

This clonotype occurred a few times. J is TRBJ2-5 and V is TRBV14; D ambiguous. Trimming took 0 bases from V and 7 from J, leaving 18 bases between them. CDR3 length equals 16 residues. CDR1 and CDR2 from the germline V gene are SGHDN and FVKESK. This chain's CDR3 is CASSQDDAIHWGTQYF. The CDR3 DNA reads as TGTGCCAGCAGCCAAGATGACGCAATTCATTGGGGGACCCAGTACTTC. Full variable domain (rest looked up from reference TRBV14 and TRBJ2-5): EAGVTQFPSHSVIEKGQTVTLRCDPISGHDNLYWYRRVMGKEIKFLLHFVKESKQDESGMPNNRFLAERTGGTYSTLKVQPAELEDSGVYFCASSQDDAIHWGTQYFGPGTRLLVL.

This clonotype was detected only a few times. The rearrangement links TRBV12-3 or TRBV12-4 to TRBJ1-5; D remains unclear. CDR3 length: 16 residues. With 3 bases removed from V and 3 bases from J, the gap between germline ends came to 15 bases. CDR3 nucleotide sequence: TGTGCCAGCAGTTTGAAGCGGCCGAGCATCAATCAGCCCCAGCATTTT. Residues: CASSLKRPSINQPQHF.

Only a few counts were recorded for this clonotype. This chain links TRBV28 with TRBJ1-1, with D possibly being TRBD1 (5 bases). Trimming took off 6 bases at V and 8 bases at J, with 19 bases between the two ends. The CDR3 covers 14 residues. CDR1 and CDR2 (germline): MDHEN, SYDVKM. The CDR3 region is CASRTGTRPFEAFF. CDR3 DNA sequence: TGTGCCAGCAGGACCGGGACTCGTCCTTTCGAAGCTTTCTTT. The full variable domain, with the rest looked up from reference TRBV28 and TRBJ1-1, is DVKVTQSSRYLVKRTGEKVFLECVQDMDHENMFWYRQDPGLGLRLIYFSYDVKMKEKGDIPEGYSVSREKKERFSLILESASTNQTSMYLCASRTGTRPFEAFFGQGTRLTVV.

This clonotype was seen many times. The chain carries TRBV6-1 and TRBJ2-3; D remains unclear. In germline, CDR1 is MNHNS, CDR2 SASEGT. The V end lost 6 bases, the J end lost 0 bases, and 19 bases lay between the germline ends. CDR3 size: 17 residues. The CDR3 region has the DNA TGTGCCAGCAGCCGAATTAGAGCTGTCACGAGCACAGATACGCAGTATTTT. Residues: CASSRIRAVTSTDTQYF.

The V call is TRBV20-1, the J call TRBJ1-5; D uncertain. CDR1 and CDR2 (germline): DFQATT, SNEGSKA (reference sequence). The ends were cut back, 3 bases at V and 6 bases at J, with 15 bases in the middle. The CDR3 totals 14 residues. CDR3 sequence reads: CSASDGSGVQPQHF. CDR3 DNA: TGCAGTGCTAGCGACGGGTCTGGGGTTCAGCCCCAGCATTTT.

The V gene is TRBV6-2 or TRBV6-3, the J gene TRBJ2-7; D is undetermined. Germline values: CDR1 MNHEY, CDR2 SVGEGT. This CDR3 is built from 13 residues. The V and J ends lost 7 bases and 2 bases respectively, with 12 bases between them. The DNA of the CDR3 is TGTGCCAGCACCCAGGCGCTGCCCTACGAGCAGTACTTC. This gives the protein CASTQALPYEQYF.

CDR3 sequence: CASSFKGARTDTQYF. CDR3 coding DNA: TGTGCCAGCAGCTTCAAAGGGGCTCGAACAGATACGCAGTATTTT. The chain is built from TRBV7-2 and TRBJ2-3; the D gene is possibly TRBD1 (5 bases). The V and J ends lost 3 bases and 3 bases respectively, with 13 bases between them. The CDR3 has 15 amino acids. Germline assignment: CDR1 SGHTA and CDR2 FQGNSA.

The sample holds many counts of this clonotype. The genes are TRBV7-3 and TRBJ2-2, with D possibly TRBD2 on 5 matching bases. Germline CDR1 and CDR2: SGHTA and FQGTGA. The CDR3 sequence is 16 residues long. V shed 0 bases and J shed 2 bases, with 10 bases lying between them. CDR3 amino acids: CASSLTGGANTGELFF. Here the CDR3 DNA reads TGTGCCAGCAGCTTAACTGGAGGCGCTAACACCGGGGAGCTGTTTTTT.